This entry lists 7 T cell receptor beta chains sequenced from one sample in a study of shared clonotypes between healthy human individuals. Sequencing was performed with immunoSEQ multiplex PCR; in TCRdb, only in-frame clones are kept and a portion is missing. The sample has hundreds of thousands of clones, roughly 72% seen once. The sequenced sample consisted of memory CD4+ T cells sorted from blood. Noted subset: CD45RA-negative fraction. The origin of the receptors is a woman in her 30s in good health.

The CDR3 loop is CASSFVLAGIGEQFF. As DNA, the CDR3 is TGTGCCAGCAGTTTCGTACTAGCGGGGATTGGGGAGCAGTTCTTC. The chain has TRBV28 and TRBJ2-1; 10 nucleotides agree with TRBD2. Per the germline V gene, CDR1 is MDHEN and CDR2 is SYDVKM. With V trimmed by 3 bases and J by 10 bases, 9 bases remained unmatched. There are 15 residues in the CDR3.

The gene calls are TRBV29-1 and TRBJ1-1; D is ambiguous. Trimming took 6 bases from V and 3 from J, leaving 14 bases between them. CDR3 size: 13 residues. Germline V gene lookup returns CDR1 SQVTM and CDR2 ANQGSEA. The CDR3, as DNA: TGCAGCGTGACGGAGATAGAGGACACTGAAGCTTTCTTT. This sequence encodes CSVTEIEDTEAFF.

Many counts were recorded for this clone. J is TRBJ1-1 and V is TRBV2; unclear D gene. Germline-derived CDR1 and CDR2 are SNHLY and FYNNEI. CDR3 size: 12 residues. V lost 7 bases and J 6 bases, leaving 12 bases between the germline ends. Written as DNA, the CDR3 is TGTGCCAGCAACCTACAAGGAGCTGAAGCTTTCTTT. It yields the protein CASNLQGAEAFF.

This clone was recorded at least ten times. The gene calls are TRBV28 and TRBJ1-2; possible D gene TRBD1, 5 bases. V was pared by 1 base and J by 4 bases, with 19 bases between. There are 17 residues in the CDR3. Germline V CDR1 and CDR2: MDHEN, SYDVKM. CDR3 nucleotide sequence: TGTGCCAGCAGTTTATTAGTGTTCATCGGGGGAGGCTATGGCTACACCTTC. It translates to CASSLLVFIGGGYGYTF.

This rearrangement joins TRBV6-5 to TRBJ2-3; D is perhaps TRBD1 (6 bases). This CDR3 has 15 amino acids. Trimming pared 0 bases from V and 7 bases from J, leaving 14 bases between. The germline V gene has CDR1 MNHEY and CDR2 SVGAGI. For the CDR3, the DNA is TGTGCCAGCAGTTACTCTGCGGCGACAGGCAATACGCAGTATTTT. As protein: CASSYSAATGNTQYF.

In this sample, this clone turned up once. V is TRBV10-3 and J is TRBJ1-6; TRBD1 aligns across 7 bases. This CDR3 is built from 16 residues. V was pared by 1 base and J by 6 bases, with 6 bases of the junction left unmatched. Looked up from germline, CDR1 is ENHRY and CDR2 is SYGVKD. DNA for the CDR3: TGTGCCATCAGTGAGTTCGGCGGGACAGTTAATTCACCCCTCCACTTT. Its translation is CAISEFGGTVNSPLHF.

As for this clone: Other DNA variants within this sample encode the same CDR3. The chain employs TRBV4-1 and TRBJ2-7; TRBD1 aligns across 9 bases. Germline CDR1 reads MGHRA; CDR2 reads YSYEKL. J was trimmed by 2 bases and V by 1 base; bases with no gene match: 3. CDR3 length: 15 residues. This CDR3 reads CASSQGGQGPYEQYF. DNA of the CDR3: TGCGCCAGCAGCCAAGGGGGACAGGGTCCCTACGAGCAGTACTTC.